A single sample is the source of the 23 T cell receptor beta chains below, sequenced in a study of shared clonotypes between healthy human individuals. Method: immunoSEQ multiplex PCR; TCRdb's copy keeps in-frame clones and lacks some. The sample contains about 1 million clones, around 82% of which appear only once. Sequencing used memory CD4+ T cells from PBMCs. The subset was: CD45RA-negative fraction. These receptors all come from a man younger than 30 in good health. Some clones in this sample may be carry-over from other donors' samples.

This chain uses TRBV29-1 with TRBJ2-7; 8 nucleotides align to TRBD1. Germline-derived CDR1 and CDR2 are SQVTM and ANQGSEA. The CDR3 is made up of 13 amino acids. The junction had 8 bases not matched to a gene; V was cut back by 4 bases and J by 6 bases. As DNA, the CDR3 is TGCAGCGTTGGCGGGACAGGAAATGGCGAGCAGTACTTC. Encoded protein: CSVGGTGNGEQYF.

The gene calls are TRBV5-5 and TRBJ1-5; a possible D gene is TRBD1 (6 bases). With 0 bases removed from V and 4 bases from J, the gap between germline ends came to 20 bases. Germline V gene data show CDR1 as SGHKS and CDR2 as YYEKEE (reference sequence). CDR3 size: 18 residues. The CDR3 sequence: CASSLDPVGRGGNQPQHF. As DNA, the CDR3 is TGTGCCAGCAGCTTGGATCCAGTCGGCAGGGGAGGGAATCAGCCCCAGCATTTT.

The chain uses TRBV5-4 and TRBJ1-1, with D tentatively TRBD1 (5 bases). CDR1 is SGHNT and CDR2 is YYREEE in the germline V gene (reference sequence). The CDR3 is made up of 14 amino acids. V was shortened by 0 bases and J by 5 bases, with 11 bases between the two germline ends. The CDR3 DNA reads TGTGCCAGCAGCTTGGAGCAGGGAGGGACTGAAGCTTTCTTT. Protein sequence: CASSLEQGGTEAFF.

The V call is TRBV6-4, the J call TRBJ1-3, with D perhaps TRBD1 (6 bases). Germline V gene sequence: CDR1 MRHNA, CDR2 SNTAGT. The CDR3 extends over 15 amino acids. V was cut by 5 bases and J by 6 bases, with 17 bases left in between. The CDR3 protein is CASSHREKGENTIYF. CDR3 nucleotide sequence: TGTGCCAGCAGTCATCGGGAAAAGGGGGAAAACACCATATATTTT.

There are a few counts of this clone. The gene calls are TRBV28 and TRBJ1-2; TRBD1 might be the D (5 bases). The germline CDR1 and CDR2 sequences are MDHEN and SYDVKM. Trimming took off 1 base at V and 5 bases at J, with 8 bases between the two ends. CDR3 length equals 13 residues. The CDR3 is CASSLFRVYGYTF. DNA for the CDR3: TGTGCCAGCAGTTTATTCAGGGTGTATGGCTACACCTTC.

This clone was recorded only once. V and J are TRBV10-3 and TRBJ2-3; TRBD2 is a possible D gene (5 bases). Germline assignment: CDR1 ENHRY and CDR2 SYGVKD. The CDR3 runs to 14 residues. The germline V and J ends were trimmed by 3 bases and 0 bases, with 7 bases remaining between them. The CDR3 bases are TGTGCCATCAGTGACTCTAGCAGCACAGATACGCAGTATTTT. This sequence encodes CAISDSSSTDTQYF.

The chain couples TRBV28 to TRBJ1-2, with D possibly being TRBD1 (5 bases). Trimming cost V 8 bases and J 1 base, with 17 bases left between them. This CDR3 is 15 amino acids long. Germline assignment: CDR1 MDHEN and CDR2 SYDVKM. The CDR3: CASVHGGDFNYGYTF. CDR3 in DNA: TGTGCCAGCGTTCACGGAGGGGATTTTAACTATGGCTACACCTTC.

CDR3 protein: CASSPGTGNYEQYF. The CDR3 nucleotides are TGCGCCAGCAGCCCCGGGACAGGAAACTACGAGCAGTACTTC. J is TRBJ2-7 and V is TRBV4-3, with 8 positions matching TRBD1. CDR3 length equals 14 residues. With 4 bases clipped from V and 3 bases from J, the junction kept 5 bases outside the gene matches. CDR1 is LGHNA, CDR2 YSLEER, per germline.

This rearrangement joins TRBV7-2 to TRBJ1-3; D call uncertain. V was trimmed by 2 bases and J by 0 bases, leaving 8 bases between them. CDR3 length: 15 amino acids. The germline gives CDR1 SGHTA, CDR2 FQGNSA. This CDR3 reads CASSLSGISGNTIYF. The CDR3 DNA sequence: TGTGCCAGCAGCTTATCCGGGATCTCTGGAAACACCATATATTTT.

The CDR3 reads CASSRVRGQRETQYF. For the CDR3, the DNA is TGTGCCAGCAGCCGTGTCAGGGGGCAGCGGGAGACCCAGTACTTC. The V call is TRBV7-9, the J call TRBJ2-5; 8 bases map to TRBD1. Germline V gives CDR1 SEHNR, CDR2 FQNEAQ (reference sequence). J gave up 5 bases and V 5 bases, and 10 bases lay outside the gene matches. The CDR3 extends over 15 amino acids.

The chain couples TRBV30 to TRBJ2-5; 11 nucleotides line up with TRBD1. The CDR3 contains 14 residues. V lost 2 bases, J lost 4 bases, and 3 bases stayed unmatched. Germline CDR1 and CDR2: GTSNPN and SVGIG (reference sequence). CDR3 region: CAWSTGTGGETQYF. CDR3 DNA: TGTGCCTGGAGTACAGGGACAGGGGGAGAGACCCAGTACTTC.

V usage is TRBV20-1 and J usage is TRBJ2-3; TRBD1 agrees at 8 bases. The trim removed 7 bases at V and 4 bases at J, leaving 1 base unmatched. There are 11 residues in the CDR3. Per germline, CDR1 DFQATT and CDR2 SNEGSKA (reference sequence). CDR3 in amino acids: CSGTGPDTQYF. The CDR3 bases are TGCAGTGGGACAGGGCCAGATACGCAGTATTTT.

This clone was observed a few times. Within the sample, other DNA sequences also encode this same CDR3. This chain uses TRBV7-9 with TRBJ1-1; D ambiguous. V was shortened by 3 bases and J by 1 base, with 3 bases between the two germline ends. The length of the CDR3 is 12 residues. Per germline, CDR1 SEHNR and CDR2 FQNEAQ (reference sequence). CDR3 DNA: TGTGCCAGCAGCTTGCAGAACACTGAAGCTTTCTTT. This gives the protein CASSLQNTEAFF.

The genes are TRBV28 and TRBJ1-5; no reliable D call. With 3 bases removed from V and 9 bases from J, the gap between germline ends came to 9 bases. The V gene's germline CDR1 is MDHEN and CDR2 SYDVKM. The CDR3 spans 12 residues. CDR3 sequence (DNA): TGTGCCAGCAGTTTTTCTCTAGGGCCCCAGCATTTT. It yields the protein CASSFSLGPQHF.

V is TRBV29-1 and J is TRBJ2-3, with TRBD2 matching over 7 bases. This CDR3 contains 13 residues. Trimming removed 6 bases from V and 0 bases from J; junction bases left unmatched: 3. Germline V gene data show CDR1 as SQVTM and CDR2 as ANQGSEA. The CDR3 region has the DNA TGCAGCGTCCGACTAGCAAGCACAGATACGCAGTATTTT. Amino acids: CSVRLASTDTQYF.

The chain links TRBV28 to TRBJ2-7; 8 positions agree with TRBD2. V shed 8 bases and J 7 bases; nucleotides not matched to a gene: 10. CDR3 length: 13 amino acids. The germline CDR1 and CDR2 sequences are MDHEN and SYDVKM. The DNA of the CDR3 is TGTGCCAGCGGAGCGGGAGAACGCCGAGAGCAGTACTTC. Translating gives CASGAGERREQYF.

This clone was detected only a few times. The genes are TRBV18 and TRBJ1-3; D uncertain. CDR3 length equals 16 residues. V lost 1 base and J 0 bases, leaving 10 bases between the germline ends. Germline V gene sequence: CDR1 KGHSH, CDR2 LQKENI. Written as DNA, the CDR3 is TGTGCCAGCTCACCACAGTCTGGGATCTCTGGAAACACCATATATTTT. Amino acids: CASSPQSGISGNTIYF.

CDR3 sequence reads: CASTGVNPYEQYF. The CDR3 DNA reads TGTGCCAGTACAGGAGTCAACCCTTACGAGCAGTACTTC. V gene TRBV30 combines with J gene TRBJ2-7; D possibly corresponds to TRBD1 (5 bases). This CDR3 has 13 amino acids. Germline V gene sequence: CDR1 GTSNPN, CDR2 SVGIG (reference sequence). V was pared by 8 bases and J by 4 bases, with 18 bases between.

The V call is TRBV10-3, the J call TRBJ1-5, with 9 nucleotides matching TRBD1. CDR1 is ENHRY and CDR2 is SYGVKD in the germline V gene. J lost 5 bases, V lost 6 bases, and 11 bases had no gene match. This CDR3 has 16 amino acids. Here the CDR3 reads CAISGTGQGPYQPQHF. DNA for the CDR3: TGTGCCATCAGCGGGACAGGGCAGGGTCCCTATCAGCCCCAGCATTTT.

CDR3 in DNA: TGTGCCAGCGGGAGTAATGAAAAACTGTTTTTT. Its protein product is CASGSNEKLFF. V and J are TRBV6-5 and TRBJ1-4, with D unclear. Trimming shortened V by 8 bases and J by 4 bases, and 5 bases separated the two germline ends. Germline values: CDR1 MNHEY, CDR2 SVGAGI. CDR3 length: 11 residues.

The sample holds many counts of this clone. The gene calls are TRBV15 and TRBJ2-3, with D possibly TRBD2 on 5 matching bases. V lost 0 bases, J lost 3 bases, and 10 bases lay in between. CDR1 is LNHNV and CDR2 is YYDKDF in the germline V gene (reference sequence). This CDR3 spans 15 amino acids. The CDR3 loop is CATSRDRGRTDTQYF. The CDR3 region has the DNA TGTGCCACCAGCAGAGATCGGGGTAGGACAGATACGCAGTATTTT.

In its sample, this clone was seen a few times. The CDR3 DNA follows: TGTGCCAGCATGTTCGGGGGGAGCAATCAGCCCCAGCATTTT. This sequence encodes CASMFGGSNQPQHF. V is TRBV2 and J is TRBJ1-5; maybe TRBD1 (5 bases). V gave up 7 bases and J gave up 1 base, with 11 bases separating them. The CDR3 covers 14 residues. CDR1 and CDR2 from the germline V gene are SNHLY and FYNNEI.

The genes are TRBV28 and TRBJ2-7, with D possibly being TRBD2 (5 bases). The V gene lost 4 bases and the J gene lost 3 bases, with 10 bases spanning the gap. Germline V gene lookup returns CDR1 MDHEN and CDR2 SYDVKM. The CDR3 loop spans 13 amino acids. CDR3: CASSYLRDYEQYF. The CDR3 DNA sequence: TGTGCCAGCAGTTATCTTCGGGACTACGAGCAGTACTTC.